The 13 T cell receptor beta chains given below trace back to one sample, sequenced in a study of blood T cell repertoires in COVID-19. Generated by immunoSEQ multiplex PCR, the TCRdb table keeps only in-frame clones and is missing some. In the table there are 120,000 to 150,000 clones, over 80% of which are singletons. Material: peripheral blood. Receptor source: a woman older than 75 with acute or convalescent COVID-19.

The chain employs TRBV5-4 and TRBJ1-1, with 9 bases matching TRBD1. V trimming: 4 bases; J trimming: 4 bases; junction bases outside the gene matches: 14. This CDR3 has 17 residues. Germline loops: CDR1 SGHNT, CDR2 YYREEE (reference sequence). CDR3 nucleotide sequence: TGTGCCAGCAGCCTGGGCTTTACAGGGGGCGGCGGCACTGAAGCTTTCTTT. It codes for CASSLGFTGGGGTEAFF.

The rearrangement links TRBV28 to TRBJ2-3; TRBD1 aligns across 7 bases. The trim removed 3 bases at V and 2 bases at J, leaving 11 bases unmatched. CDR1 is MDHEN and CDR2 is SYDVKM in the germline V gene. The CDR3 is 17 residues long. The DNA of the CDR3 is TGTGCCAGCAGTTTTTTCCGGCCTGGACAGGACACAGATACGCAGTATTTT. It specifies CASSFFRPGQDTDTQYF.

This clone has just one count. V and J are TRBV4-2 and TRBJ2-4; weak D call: TRBD1 (5 bases). Germline V CDR1 and CDR2: LGHNA, YNFKEQ. The length of the CDR3 is 14 residues. Trimming left V 0 bases short and J 5 bases short, with 8 bases between. This CDR3 is CASSQEKGENIQYF. Written as DNA, the CDR3 is TGTGCCAGCAGCCAAGAGAAAGGGGAAAACATTCAGTACTTC.

This chain links TRBV3-1 (or the pseudogene TRBV3-2) with TRBJ1-2; 9 bases are a match to TRBD1. Germline CDR1 reads LGHDT; CDR2 reads YNNKEL (reference sequence). CDR3 size: 13 residues. V gave up 3 bases and J gave up 8 bases; unmatched junction bases: 4. CDR3 DNA sequence: TGTGCCAGCAGCCATTGGACAGGGGAAGGCTACACCTTC. It yields the protein CASSHWTGEGYTF.

This clone was counted a single time. The chain has TRBV5-1 and TRBJ1-1, with D maybe TRBD1 (5 bases). The CDR3 is 14 residues long. Trimming removed 2 bases from V and 4 bases from J, with 12 bases in between. From germline, CDR1 is SGHRS and CDR2 YFSETQ. CDR3 region: CASSFRGEATEAFF. CDR3 nucleotides: TGCGCCAGCAGCTTTCGAGGGGAGGCCACTGAAGCTTTCTTT.

The gene calls are TRBV4-1 and TRBJ2-7; 7 bases agree with TRBD1. Per the germline V gene, CDR1 is MGHRA and CDR2 is YSYEKL. The length of the CDR3 is 18 residues. Unmatched junction bases numbered 15, after V lost 1 base and J lost 3 bases. The CDR3 region has the DNA TGCGCCAGCAGCCAAGCCCCCGCACAGGGGTTATCAAACTACGAGCAGTACTTC. This codes for CASSQAPAQGLSNYEQYF.

The chain recombines TRBV5-6 with TRBJ2-7; 9 bases are shared with TRBD1. V lost 2 bases to trimming and J lost 4 bases; unmatched junction nucleotides: 10. The CDR3 has 16 residues. Germline V CDR1 and CDR2: SGHDT, YYEEEE. CDR3 bases: TGTGCCAGCAGCTTAGTAGCAACAGGGGGCTCGTACGAGCAGTACTTC. It yields the protein CASSLVATGGSYEQYF.

This clone was found once. The V call is TRBV7-8, the J call TRBJ1-3, with unresolved D. Trimming stripped 0 bases from V and 3 bases from J, with 12 bases between. The CDR3 loop spans 16 amino acids. The germline gives CDR1 SGHVS, CDR2 FQNEAQ. The CDR3 DNA sequence: TGTGCCAGCAGCTTAGCGAGGCCGGGAATTGGAAACACCATATATTTT. Its translation: CASSLARPGIGNTIYF.

This chain links TRBV21-1 with TRBJ1-2. TRBV21-1 is recorded as a pseudogene. The CDR3 extends over 12 amino acids. Written as DNA, the CDR3 is TGTGCCAGCAGCAAAAGGAGGTTGCGCTACACCTTC. Its translation is CASSKRRLRYTF.

The rearrangement links TRBV10-3 to TRBJ2-7, with D uncertain. The CDR3 has 12 amino acids. Trimming shortened V by 2 bases and J by 4 bases, and 6 bases separated the two germline ends. Germline CDR1 reads ENHRY; CDR2 reads SYGVKD. This CDR3 is CAISEIRYEQYF. As DNA, the CDR3 is TGTGCCATCAGTGAGATCCGGTACGAGCAGTACTTC.

The rearrangement uses TRBV5-1 and TRBJ1-1; TRBD1 agrees at 7 bases. The CDR3 runs to 15 residues. V trimming: 3 bases; J trimming: 4 bases; junction bases outside the gene matches: 9. The V gene's germline CDR1 is SGHRS and CDR2 YFSETQ. The CDR3 DNA reads TGCGCCAGCAGCTCAACAGGGGTCGATGGCACTGAAGCTTTCTTT. It translates to CASSSTGVDGTEAFF. Full variable domain (rest looked up from reference TRBV5-1 and TRBJ1-1): KAGVTQTPRYLIKTRGQQVTLSCSPISGHRSVSWYQQTPGQGLQFLFEYFSETQRNKGNFPGRFSGRQFSNSRSEMNVSTLELGDSALYLCASSSTGVDGTEAFFGQGTRLTVV.

There are a few counts of this clone. The chain carries TRBV7-3 and TRBJ2-2, with D perhaps matching TRBD1 (7 bases). Germline CDR1 and CDR2: SGHTA and FQGTGA. V lost 5 bases to trimming and J lost 7 bases, with 17 bases between them. The CDR3 is 15 residues long. CDR3 sequence (DNA): TGTGCCAGCAGCACACAGGGGAGGTACAGCGGGGAGCTGTTTTTT. Its translation: CASSTQGRYSGELFF.

The CDR3 DNA sequence: TGTGCCATCAGTGCTAGGGAGGTGAACACTGAAGCTTTCTTT. Protein: CAISAREVNTEAFF. V usage is TRBV10-3 and J usage is TRBJ1-1; no firm D call. Trimming shortened V by 4 bases and J by 0 bases, and 9 bases separated the two germline ends. Germline-derived CDR1 and CDR2 are ENHRY and SYGVKD. This CDR3 region has 14 residues.